This T cell receptor (beta chain) is from a study of T cell responses to AZD1222 COVID-19 vaccine. Findings of the study overall: Clonal diversity was possibly underestimated; the donors were predominantly white British and more often female. Only 5 to 7 AZD1222 recipients tested seropositive at baseline. Repertoire sampling happened only post peak T cell response.

The CDR3 contains 15 residues. The V end lost 0 bases, the J end lost 8 bases, and 16 bases lay between the germline ends. Germline V gives CDR1 LNHNV, CDR2 YYDKDF (reference sequence). TCRdb's copy holds only in-frame clones and misses some; the assay was immunoSEQ multiplex PCR. The table lists 150,000 to 200,000 clones, around 92% of them singletons, with roughly 0.9% in the top ten. As concerns this clone: The antigen remains undetermined.

The J gene is TRBJ1-1, the V gene TRBV15, with D perhaps TRBD1 (6 bases). The specimen comprised peripheral blood, sampled on day 0 of AZD1222 vaccination. The sequence came from an adult in good health. The CDR3 region is CATSRDRGQGREAFF. The CDR3 region has the DNA TGTGCCACCAGCAGAGATAGGGGCCAGGGGCGGGAAGCTTTCTTT.